This TCR beta chain comes out of a study of blood T cell repertoires in COVID-19. Germline-derived CDR1 and CDR2 are MNHEY and SVGAGI. The CDR3 is 16 residues long. The ends were cut back, 2 bases at V and 1 base at J, with 15 bases in the middle. TCRdb keeps only in-frame clones here, not all; method: immunoSEQ multiplex PCR. The table shows under 150,000 clones, with around 80% occurring only once. The J gene is TRBJ2-7, the V gene TRBV6-5; tentative D call: TRBD1 (5 bases). The sequenced material came from peripheral blood. The TCR originated in a man aged 55-75 years with acute or convalescent COVID-19. CDR3: CASSYRARAPSYEQYF. CDR3 nucleotide sequence: TGTGCCAGCAGTTACAGGGCCAGGGCGCCATCCTACGAGCAGTACTTC.